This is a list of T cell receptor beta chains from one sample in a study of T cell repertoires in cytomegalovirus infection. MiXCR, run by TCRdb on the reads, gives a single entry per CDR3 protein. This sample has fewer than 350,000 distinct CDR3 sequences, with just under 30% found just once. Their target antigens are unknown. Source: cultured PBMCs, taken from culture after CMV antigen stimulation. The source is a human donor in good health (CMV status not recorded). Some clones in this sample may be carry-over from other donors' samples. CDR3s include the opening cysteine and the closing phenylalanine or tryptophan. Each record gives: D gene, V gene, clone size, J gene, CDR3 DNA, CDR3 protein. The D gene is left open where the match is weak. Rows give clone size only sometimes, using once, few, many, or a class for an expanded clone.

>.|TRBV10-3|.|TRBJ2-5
TGTGCCATCACCCGGGAAGAGGGGCTGGGGACCCAGTACTTC
CAITREEGLGTQYF
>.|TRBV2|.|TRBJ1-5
TGTGCCAGCAGTGAAGGGCAGCAGTATCAGCCCCAGCATTTT
CASSEGQQYQPQHF
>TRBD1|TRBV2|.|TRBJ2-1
TGTGCCAGCGGGGGACAGGGGTGGATGGATGAGCAGTTCTTC
CASGGQGWMDEQFF
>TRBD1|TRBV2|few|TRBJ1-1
TGTGCCAGCAGTGGGACAGGGGGCTTGGCTTTCTTT
CASSGTGGLAFF
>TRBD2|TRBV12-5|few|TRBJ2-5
TGTGCTAGTGGCCTGGGACTAGCGGGAGTAGAGACCCAGTACTTC
CASGLGLAGVETQYF
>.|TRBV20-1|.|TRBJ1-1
TGCAGTGCTAGAGACCCGGGACAGAACACTGAAGCTTTCTTT
CSARDPGQNTEAFF
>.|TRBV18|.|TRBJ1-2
TGTGCCAGCTCACCCGACGGAGACTATGGCTACACCTTC
CASSPDGDYGYTF
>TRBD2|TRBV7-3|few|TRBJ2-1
TGTGCCAGCAGCCCCTCGACTAGCGGTATCTACAATGAGCAGTTCTTC
CASSPSTSGIYNEQFF
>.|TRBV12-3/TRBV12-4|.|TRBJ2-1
TGTGCCAGCGGACCTACAGTGTTCAATGAGCAGTTCTTC
CASGPTVFNEQFF
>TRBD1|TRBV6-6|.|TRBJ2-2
TGTGCCAGCTTGGGACAGGAGGTCACCGGGGAGCTGTTTTTT
CASLGQEVTGELFF
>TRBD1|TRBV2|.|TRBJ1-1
TGTGCCAGCAGTGGGCCTAGGGACAGCATGAACACTGAAGCTTTCTTT
CASSGPRDSMNTEAFF
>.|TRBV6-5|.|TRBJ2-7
TGTGCCAGCAGTTACTCGGGCAGCTTTTACGAGCAGTACTTC
CASSYSGSFYEQYF
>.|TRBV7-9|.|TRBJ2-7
TGTGCCAGCAGTTCTCCAGACAGGCCGTCCTACGAGCAGTACTTC
CASSSPDRPSYEQYF
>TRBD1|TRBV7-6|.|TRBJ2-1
TGTGCCAGCAGCTTCCCGGGACAGGGACGCTATGAGCAGTTCTTC
CASSFPGQGRYEQFF
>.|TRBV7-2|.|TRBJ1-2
TGTGCCAGCAGCTCCCTAGGGTTACTCTTCTATGGCTACACCTTC
CASSSLGLLFYGYTF
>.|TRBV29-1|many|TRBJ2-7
TGCAGCGTTGCCACCGGGACATCCTACGAGCAGTACTTC
CSVATGTSYEQYF
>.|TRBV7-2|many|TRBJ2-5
TGTGCCAGCAGCAGGGGGGATCAAGAGACCCAGTACTTC
CASSRGDQETQYF
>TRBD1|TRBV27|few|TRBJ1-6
TGTGCCAGCACCCCTTCTGCAGGGGGTAATTCACCCCTCCACTTT
CASTPSAGGNSPLHF
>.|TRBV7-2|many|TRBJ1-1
TGTGCCAGCAGCTTAATAGGCGGACAAGTGAACACTGAAGCTTTCTTT
CASSLIGGQVNTEAFF
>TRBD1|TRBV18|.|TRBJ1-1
TGTGCCAGCTCACCAGAACAGGGGACTGAAGCTTTCTTT
CASSPEQGTEAFF
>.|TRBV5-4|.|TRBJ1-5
TGTGCCAGCAGTCCCTGGGGAAGCAATCAGCCCCAGCATTTT
CASSPWGSNQPQHF
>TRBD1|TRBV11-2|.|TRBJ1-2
TGTGCCAGCAGCTTACTGGACAGGCCGAACTATGGCTACACCTTC
CASSLLDRPNYGYTF
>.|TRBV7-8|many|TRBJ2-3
TGTGCCAGCAGCTCTAGGGCGTTGAGCGGGGACATAGATACGCAGTATTTT
CASSSRALSGDIDTQYF
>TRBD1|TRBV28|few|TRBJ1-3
TGTGCCAGCAGTCTCCAAATTACAGGGGGCCTCTTTTTTTACTCTGGAAACACCATATATTTT
CASSLQITGGLFFYSGNTIYF
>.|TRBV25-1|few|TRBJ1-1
TGTGCCAGCAGCGCATATCAGGGGAACACTGAAGCTTTCTTT
CASSAYQGNTEAFF
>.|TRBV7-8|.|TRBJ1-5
TGTGCCAGCAGCCGCCCGGGGGGGTCGAGCAATCAGCCCCAGCATTTT
CASSRPGGSSNQPQHF
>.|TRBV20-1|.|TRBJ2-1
TGCAGTGCTAGAGATAAGAGGGGATCGTCCTACAATGAGCAGTTCTTC
CSARDKRGSSYNEQFF
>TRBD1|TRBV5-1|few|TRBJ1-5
TGCGCCAGCAGCTTGGTACAGGGGGACCAGCCCCAGCATTTT
CASSLVQGDQPQHF
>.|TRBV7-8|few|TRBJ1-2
TGTGCCAGCAGCTTAGTGCGCGATGATGTCTATGGCTACACCTTC
CASSLVRDDVYGYTF
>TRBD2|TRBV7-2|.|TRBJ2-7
TGTGCCAGCAGGCGGACTAGCGGGAGTGGTCACGAGCAGTACTTC
CASRRTSGSGHEQYF
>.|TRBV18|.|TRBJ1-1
TGTGCCAGCTCAGCCCAGGCAGGGACTGAAGCTTTCTTT
CASSAQAGTEAFF
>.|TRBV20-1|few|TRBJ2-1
TGCAGTGCTAGATCCTCCCTAGCAACCTCCACTAGCTCCTACAATGAGCAGTTCTTC
CSARSSLATSTSSYNEQFF
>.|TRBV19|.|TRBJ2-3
TGTGCCAGTAGTATACAAGATCCAGATACGCAGTATTTT
CASSIQDPDTQYF
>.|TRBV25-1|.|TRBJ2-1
TGTGCCAGCAGTGATGGGACTGCTTGGGATGAGCAGTTCTTC
CASSDGTAWDEQFF
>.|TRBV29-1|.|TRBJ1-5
TGCAGCGTTGCAGGGGAGTTCGGCAATCAGCCCCAGCATTTT
CSVAGEFGNQPQHF
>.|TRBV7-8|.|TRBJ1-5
TGTGCCAGCAGCTTATCTATGAACAACAATCAGCCCCAGCATTTT
CASSLSMNNNQPQHF
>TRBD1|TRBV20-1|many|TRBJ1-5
TGCAGTGCTAGAGATGGGCCAGGGGGGCGGGGAGGGAGTCAGCCCCAGCATTTT
CSARDGPGGRGGSQPQHF
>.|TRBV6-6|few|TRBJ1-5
TGTGCCAGCAGTTACGTGGCCGCGGGAAATCAGCCCCAGCATTTT
CASSYVAAGNQPQHF
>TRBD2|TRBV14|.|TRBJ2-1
TGTGCCAGCAGCCCCGGACTAGCGGAGTTTAACAATGAGCAGTTCTTC
CASSPGLAEFNNEQFF
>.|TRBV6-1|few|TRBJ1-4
TGTGCCAGCAGTGAACCACGGGCAGGGCTAGATGAAAAACTGTTTTTT
CASSEPRAGLDEKLFF
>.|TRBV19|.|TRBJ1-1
TGTGCCAGTAGAACCCAGGGTGAGAACACTGAAGCTTTCTTT
CASRTQGENTEAFF
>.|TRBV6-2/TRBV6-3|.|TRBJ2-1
TGTGCCAGCAGTCCCTATAAGCGGGAGCAGTTCTTC
CASSPYKREQFF
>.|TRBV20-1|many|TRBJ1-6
TGCAGTGCTAGGACTCGGGTCGGGGGCAGTAATTCACCCCTCCACTTT
CSARTRVGGSNSPLHF
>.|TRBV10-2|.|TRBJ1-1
TGCGCCACCCAATTGACAGAGAACACTGAAGCTTTCTTT
CATQLTENTEAFF
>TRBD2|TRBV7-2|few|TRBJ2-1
TGTGCCAGCAGCTCTCGGACTAGCGGGGGAGCTGAGCAGTTCTTC
CASSSRTSGGAEQFF
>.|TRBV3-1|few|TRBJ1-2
TGTGCCAGCAGCCAAGGCCTGGGGGGCTACACCTTC
CASSQGLGGYTF
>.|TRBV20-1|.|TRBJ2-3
TGCAGTGCTAGGCTGGAGCCCACAGATACGCAGTATTTT
CSARLEPTDTQYF
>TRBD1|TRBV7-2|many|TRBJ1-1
TGTGCCAGCAGCCCACAGGGGGCGCTGGGGACTGAAGCTTTCTTT
CASSPQGALGTEAFF
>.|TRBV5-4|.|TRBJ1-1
TGTGCCAGCACTAGCCGGGACCAGGGGCGCACTGAAGCTTTCTTT
CASTSRDQGRTEAFF